This T cell receptor beta chain was documented in a study of cytomegalovirus exposure and HLA in healthy donors. Repertoires were generated with immunoSEQ multiplex PCR, while TCRdb's copy carries only in-frame clones and drops some. The repertoire includes a few hundred thousand clones, just over 85% of them detected once, and 1% sits in the top ten. Study-wide results and limits: Cytomegalovirus association was listed for 150 or so TCR beta chains.

This clone has just one count. The antigen remains unidentified. The germline V and J ends were trimmed by 0 bases and 1 base, with 15 bases remaining between them. Germline values: CDR1 MGHRA, CDR2 YSYEKL. The CDR3 extends over 18 amino acids. The J gene is TRBJ2-2, the V gene TRBV4-1; D perhaps matches TRBD2 (6 bases). The source of this sequence is a woman under 30 in good health and CMV-seronegative. The sequencing input was PBMCs. The CDR3, as DNA: TGCGCCAGCAGCCAAGATTGGGCGGAGGGGCTGAACACCGGGGAGCTGTTTTTT. It specifies CASSQDWAEGLNTGELFF.